A single sample gave rise to the 18 T cell receptor beta chains below, sequenced in a study of monozygotic twins with inflammatory bowel disease (dated by TCRdb to between 2017 and 2020). Library preparation employed 5' RACE. This sample was sequenced with an Illumina HiSeq 2500. TCRdb reprocessed the reads, reporting each CDR3 protein sequence once and no DNA. The table held for this sample gives 200,000 to 250,000 distinct CDR3 sequences. Jointly, the top ten make up more than 7.5% of the sample. Input material: blood. The receptors were sampled from a human donor with ulcerative colitis or Crohn's disease, or a healthy co-twin of an affected twin (not recorded which).

J is TRBJ2-1 and V is TRBV7-9; no DNA is available, so the TRBD1 call from TCRdb remains unchecked. CDR1 is SEHNR, CDR2 FQNEAQ, per germline (reference sequence). The CDR3 is 15 amino acids. The CDR3 sequence: CASSPSRDRGNEQFF. Using reference TRBV7-9 and TRBJ2-1 for the parts outside the CDR3, the full variable domain is DTGVSQNPRHKITKRGQNVTFRCDPISEHNRLYWYRQTLGQGPEFLTYFQNEAQLEKSRLLSDRFSAERPKGSFSTLEIQRTEQGDSAMYLCASSPSRDRGNEQFFGPGTRLTVL.

The chain is built from TRBV5-8 and TRBJ1-2; the D call of TRBD1 rests on TCRdb alone, since no DNA is present to check it. The CDR3 has 14 residues. Per germline, CDR1 SGHTS and CDR2 YDEGEE. The CDR3 loop is CASIGGQGTYGYTF.

This CDR3 is CASSPDRTKGDTQYF. The V call is TRBV27, the J call TRBJ2-3; TCRdb picks TRBD1, but there is no DNA to check that call. CDR3 length: 15 residues. Looked up from germline, CDR1 is MNHEY and CDR2 is SMNVEV (reference sequence).

The rearrangement links TRBV9 to TRBJ1-1; TCRdb designates TRBD1, a call that cannot be tested without DNA. Germline CDR1 is SGDLS and CDR2 is YYNGEE. This CDR3 has 14 residues. The CDR3 reads CASSLGQENTEAFF.

V usage is TRBV5-1 and J usage is TRBJ2-7; lacking DNA, the TRBD1 call made by TCRdb goes unchecked. This CDR3 is 12 amino acids long. CDR1 and CDR2 (germline): SGHRS, YFSETQ. The CDR3 loop is CASSLPGFEQYF.

J is TRBJ2-1 and V is TRBV7-6; TCRdb outputs TRBD2, but without DNA this stays unchecked. The CDR3 sequence is 17 residues long. Germline V CDR1 and CDR2: SGHVS, FNYEAQ. CDR3 amino acids: CASSLEGLAGVYNEQFF. Looking up the rest from reference TRBV7-6 and TRBJ2-1 gives the full variable domain: GAGVSQSPRYKVTKRGQDVALRCDPISGHVSLYWYRQALGQGPEFLTYFNYEAQQDKSGLPNDRFSAERPEGSISTLTIQRTEQRDSAMYRCASSLEGLAGVYNEQFFGPGTRLTVL.

This sequence joins TRBV15 and TRBJ1-2. The CDR3 extends over 18 amino acids. Germline CDR1 is LNHNV and CDR2 is YYDKDF (reference sequence). CDR3 protein: CATSSGPILDPASYGYTF.

This sequence joins TRBV7-2 and TRBJ1-1. Germline V lookup: CDR1 SGHTA, CDR2 FQGNSA. The CDR3 length is 11 residues. CDR3 protein: CASASDSEAFF. The full variable domain, rest sourced from reference TRBV7-2 and TRBJ1-1, is GAGVSQSPSNKVTEKGKDVELRCDPISGHTALYWYRQSLGQGLEFLIYFQGNSAPDKSGLPSDRFSAERTGGSVSTLTIQRTQQEDSAVYLCASASDSEAFFGQGTRLTVV.

The chain combines TRBV7-1 with TRBJ2-1; TCRdb's D call of TRBD2 is untestable without DNA. TRBV7-1 belongs to the ORF category, with a function that is uncertain. The CDR3 spans 22 residues. CDR3: CASSSTSPGLAGFLLSYNEQFF.

The J gene is TRBJ1-5, the V gene TRBV20-1; no DNA is available, so the TRBD1 call from TCRdb remains unchecked. The CDR3 extends over 13 amino acids. The germline V gene has CDR1 DFQATT and CDR2 SNEGSKA (reference sequence). CDR3: CSASGQLNQPQHF.

The chain joins TRBV28 to TRBJ1-5; the D gene TCRdb calls, TRBD1, cannot be checked with no DNA. The germline V gene has CDR1 MDHEN and CDR2 SYDVKM. The CDR3 is 12 residues long. The CDR3 loop is CASNLAGRPQHF.

The V call is TRBV7-6, the J call TRBJ2-2; TCRdb proposes TRBD2, but this gene call is untestable without DNA. The CDR3 is 15 amino acids. The V gene's germline CDR1 is SGHVS and CDR2 FNYEAQ. This chain's CDR3 is CASSSGTSENRELFF.

The chain recombines TRBV5-6 with TRBJ2-6; TCRdb lists TRBD1, though no DNA is available to test this call. The CDR3 sequence is 18 residues long. Germline lookup yields CDR1 SGHDT and CDR2 YYEEEE. The CDR3 here is CASSLGYRGRSGANVLTF.

CDR3 region: CASSLGLWDTQYF. The V call is TRBV5-1, the J call TRBJ2-3. The CDR3 loop spans 13 amino acids. Germline assignment: CDR1 SGHRS and CDR2 YFSETQ.

This chain connects TRBV5-1 to TRBJ2-7; TCRdb calls TRBD1, which cannot be checked without DNA. Germline V gives CDR1 SGHRS, CDR2 YFSETQ. This CDR3 region has 15 residues. This CDR3 reads CASSPPGQKSYEQYF.

This chain connects TRBV2 to TRBJ1-1. Germline CDR1 SNHLY, CDR2 FYNNEI. This CDR3 contains 12 residues. The CDR3 sequence: CASSRDSAEAFF.

The chain combines TRBV2 with TRBJ2-1; the TCRdb D gene call, TRBD2, has no DNA to confirm it. This CDR3 contains 14 residues. Germline V CDR1 and CDR2: SNHLY, FYNNEI. The CDR3 protein is CASSQALAGGEQFF.

The CDR3 loop is CASKWQGSSLNYGYTF. The chain employs TRBV19 and TRBJ1-2; the D gene TCRdb calls, TRBD1, cannot be checked with no DNA. The CDR3 contains 16 residues. Looked up from germline, CDR1 is LNHDA and CDR2 is SQIVND (reference sequence).